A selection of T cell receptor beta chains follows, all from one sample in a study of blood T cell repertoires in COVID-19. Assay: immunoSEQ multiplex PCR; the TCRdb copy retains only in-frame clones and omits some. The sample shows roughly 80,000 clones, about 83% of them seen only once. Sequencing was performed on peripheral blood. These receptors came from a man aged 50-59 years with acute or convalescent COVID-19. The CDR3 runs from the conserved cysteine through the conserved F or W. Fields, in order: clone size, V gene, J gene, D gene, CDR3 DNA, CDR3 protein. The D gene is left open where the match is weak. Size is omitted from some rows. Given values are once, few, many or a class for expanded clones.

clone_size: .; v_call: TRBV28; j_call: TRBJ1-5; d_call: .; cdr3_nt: TGTGCCAGCAGTTTGTACAGTAGCAATCAGCCCCAGCATTTT; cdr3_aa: CASSLYSSNQPQHF
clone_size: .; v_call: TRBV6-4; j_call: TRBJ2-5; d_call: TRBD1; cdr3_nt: TGTGCCAGCAGAGAGGACAGGGGGACAGAGACCCAGTACTTC; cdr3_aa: CASREDRGTETQYF
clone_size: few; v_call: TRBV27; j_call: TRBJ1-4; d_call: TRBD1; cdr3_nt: TGTGCCAGCAGGGATACAGGGGGCGAAAAACTGTTTTTT; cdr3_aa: CASRDTGGEKLFF
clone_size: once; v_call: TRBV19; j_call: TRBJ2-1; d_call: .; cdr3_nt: TGTGCCAGTAGTATAGCCGATTGGGGGGAACTAACCTACAATGAGCAGTTCTTC; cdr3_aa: CASSIADWGELTYNEQFF
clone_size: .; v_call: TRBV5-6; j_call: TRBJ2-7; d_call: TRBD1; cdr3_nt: TGTGCCAGCAGGGGGACAGGGGGTTCCTACGAGCAGTACTTC; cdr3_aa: CASRGTGGSYEQYF
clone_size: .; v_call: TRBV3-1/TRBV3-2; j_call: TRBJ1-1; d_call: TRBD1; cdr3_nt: TGTGCCAGCAGCCGGACAGGGGAAGCCCCTGAAGCTTTCTTT; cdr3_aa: CASSRTGEAPEAFF
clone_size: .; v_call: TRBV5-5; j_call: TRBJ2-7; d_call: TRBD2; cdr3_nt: TGTGCCAGCAGCCCAGCGGGAACCGACTACGAGCAGTACTTC; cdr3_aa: CASSPAGTDYEQYF
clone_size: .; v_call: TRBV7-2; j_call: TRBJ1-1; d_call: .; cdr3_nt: TGTGCCAGCAGCTCCCTGACAAGCAACACTGAAGCTTTCTTT; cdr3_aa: CASSSLTSNTEAFF
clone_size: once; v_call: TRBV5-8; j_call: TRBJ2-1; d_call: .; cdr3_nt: TGTGCCAGCAGCCTCAGCTCCTACAATGAGCAGTTCTTC; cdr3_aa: CASSLSSYNEQFF
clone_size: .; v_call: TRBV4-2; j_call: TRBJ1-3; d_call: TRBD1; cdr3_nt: TGTGCCAGCAGCCAGCCGACAGGGGCTGGAAACACCATATATTTT; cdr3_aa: CASSQPTGAGNTIYF
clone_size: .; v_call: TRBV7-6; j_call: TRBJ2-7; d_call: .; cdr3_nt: TGTGCCAGCAGCTCGTACAGGTCCCAGGGTGAGCAGTACTTC; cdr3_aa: CASSSYRSQGEQYF
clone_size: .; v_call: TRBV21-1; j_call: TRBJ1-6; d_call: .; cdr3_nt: TGTGCCTTAAGGACAGGGGACCTCCACCATTCCCTCCACTTT; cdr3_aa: CALRTGDLHHSLHF